The 14 T cell receptor beta chains below come from one sample, sequenced in a study of blood T cells in healthy people across ages (dated by TCRdb to about 2015). Preparation of the library involved 5' RACE. TCRdb lists the instrument as Illumina HiSeq 2500. A second roughly 6 to 12 cycle PCR used a sample-barcoded 5' primer and a J-beta primer mix. The public sequencing data were trimmed at Q25 with fastp and processed into clonotypes with MiXCR by TCRdb, which kept only in-frame beta chains. When rows share a CDR3 protein, they turn into one entry using the most common DNA and genes. Here the sample has 1.5 million or so distinct CDR3 sequences; 42% occur a single time. The ten largest clones represent approximately 7.9% of the sample. The specimen sequenced was blood. The receptors were sampled from a young woman in good health.

This clonotype occurred once. The J gene is TRBJ1-1, the V gene TRBV12-3 or TRBV12-4, with D perhaps matching TRBD1 (6 bases). The CDR3 has 14 residues. Between the trimmed V and J ends, which lost 10 bases and 5 bases, there was a span of 20 bases. CDR3 nucleotides: TGTGCCACTTTCCCCCGGAGCCAGGGGACTGAAGCTTTCTTT. Translated, it gives CATFPRSQGTEAFF.

This clonotype was detected a few times. J is TRBJ1-2 and V is TRBV29-1; the D gene is possibly TRBD1 (5 bases). Looked up from germline, CDR1 is SQVTM and CDR2 is ANQGSEA. The CDR3 contains 10 residues. The V gene lost 2 bases and the J gene lost 10 bases, with 8 bases spanning the gap. CDR3 residues: CSVEQGVYTF. CDR3 nucleotide sequence: TGCAGCGTTGAACAAGGGGTCTACACCTTC.

The CDR3 coding sequence is TGTGCCAGCAGGGGGACTGTTTCTTGGGGGACCCAGTACTTC. Amino acids: CASRGTVSWGTQYF. The chain couples TRBV2 to TRBJ2-7; D might be TRBD2 (6 bases). The J call may be faulty, since TRBJ2-5 better matches the DNA end. The CDR3 contains 14 residues. Germline-derived CDR1 and CDR2 are SNHLY and FYNNEI.

The chain combines TRBV20-1 with TRBJ1-2; tentative D call: TRBD1 (5 bases). The ends were cut back, 2 bases at V and 0 bases at J, with 16 bases in the middle. Germline CDR1 DFQATT, CDR2 SNEGSKA (reference sequence). The CDR3 length is 16 residues. The CDR3: CSARPFRDPANYGYTF. CDR3 sequence (DNA): TGCAGTGCTAGACCGTTCCGGGACCCCGCTAACTATGGCTACACCTTC.

The chain links TRBV12-3 or TRBV12-4 to TRBJ1-5; no firm D call. V lost 4 bases, J lost 4 bases, and 8 bases lay in between. The CDR3 spans 13 residues. The CDR3: CASSSSTNQPQHF. The DNA of the CDR3 is TGTGCCAGCAGTTCATCCACTAATCAGCCCCAGCATTTT.

The gene calls are TRBV20-1 and TRBJ1-4; D is possibly TRBD1 (6 bases). Trimming left V 3 bases short and J 0 bases short, with 17 bases between. Germline V lookup: CDR1 DFQATT, CDR2 SNEGSKA (reference sequence). CDR3 length equals 17 residues. CDR3 sequence: CSARGASPLATNEKLFF. CDR3 bases: TGCAGTGCTAGGGGGGCCAGCCCGCTTGCAACTAATGAAAAACTGTTTTTT.

The chain employs TRBV27 and TRBJ2-7; the match to TRBD2 covers 14 bases. The V gene's germline CDR1 is MNHEY and CDR2 SMNVEV (reference sequence). The V and J ends lost 5 bases and 1 base, in that order; junction bases with no gene match: 7. The CDR3 is 17 residues long. Here the CDR3 reads CASSRPGTSGGSYEQYF. The CDR3 DNA sequence: TGTGCCAGCAGTCGTCCCGGGACTAGCGGGGGATCCTACGAGCAGTACTTC.

The chain recombines TRBV29-1 with TRBJ1-1; D gene uncertain. CDR3 length equals 13 residues. CDR1 and CDR2 from the germline V gene are SQVTM and ANQGSEA. With 3 bases removed from V and 0 bases from J, the gap between germline ends came to 8 bases. The CDR3: CSVDENMNTEAFF. The CDR3 DNA reads as TGCAGCGTTGATGAGAATATGAACACTGAAGCTTTCTTT.

This clonotype was seen more than once but under ten times. The chain recombines TRBV20-1 with TRBJ2-6; TRBD1 agrees at 7 bases. V lost 6 bases to trimming and J lost 2 bases; unmatched junction nucleotides: 13. Germline loops: CDR1 DFQATT, CDR2 SNEGSKA (reference sequence). The CDR3 has 17 amino acids. CDR3 in amino acids: CSAPQGTVVAGANVLTF. CDR3 bases: TGCAGTGCACCACAAGGGACAGTCGTGGCTGGGGCCAACGTCCTGACTTTC.

This clonotype was observed a handful of times. This chain joins TRBV10-3 and TRBJ2-4; 12 bases map to TRBD2. The J call may not be correct, given that the DNA end is closer to TRBJ2-7. Germline V gives CDR1 ENHRY, CDR2 SYGVKD. This CDR3 is 14 amino acids long. DNA of the CDR3: TGTGCCATCAGTGGGACTAGCGGGGCGGCCGAGCAGTACTTC. It is translated as CAISGTSGAAEQYF.

The chain is built from TRBV7-9 and TRBJ1-6; 7 bases are shared with TRBD1. CDR3 size: 17 residues. Trimming at V came to 1 base and at J to 7 bases, leaving 10 bases not matched to a gene. From germline, CDR1 is SEHNR and CDR2 FQNEAQ (reference sequence). The CDR3 coding sequence is TGTGCCAGCAGCTTAGGGTGGAACAGGGGCGAAAATTCACCCCTCCACTTT. Encoded protein: CASSLGWNRGENSPLHF.

This clonotype was counted only a few times. The chain couples TRBV12-3 or TRBV12-4 to TRBJ2-2, with D possibly TRBD1 on 5 matching bases. Trimming took 3 bases from V and 1 from J, leaving 9 bases between them. The CDR3 contains 15 residues. DNA for the CDR3: TGTGCCAGCAGTTTGCGGCAGGGGAACACCGGGGAGCTGTTTTTT. Translating gives CASSLRQGNTGELFF.

The gene calls are TRBV6-2 or TRBV6-3 and TRBJ2-2, with a tentative D call TRBD2 (5 bases). The V gene lost 6 bases and the J gene lost 2 bases, with 10 bases spanning the gap. The CDR3 totals 14 residues. From germline, CDR1 is MNHEY and CDR2 SVGEGT. Written as DNA, the CDR3 is TGTGCCAGCAGCAAAGCGGTAAACACCGGGGAGCTGTTTTTT. Its translation is CASSKAVNTGELFF.

The DNA for the CDR3 is TGTGCCAGCAGCCACACTAGCGGGAGTCGGAACGAGCAGTACTTC. It codes for CASSHTSGSRNEQYF. The chain is built from TRBV3-1 and TRBJ2-7; 11 nucleotides align to TRBD2. Germline CDR1 and CDR2: LGHDT and YNNKEL (reference sequence). V gave up 3 bases and J gave up 5 bases; unmatched junction bases: 6. The CDR3 loop spans 15 amino acids.